One sample yielded the 10 T cell receptor beta chains listed below, sequenced in a study of radiotherapy plus CTLA-4 blockade in lung cancer. Only in-frame clones appear in the TCRdb table, and some are missing; sequencing was by immunoSEQ multiplex PCR. The sample includes 45,000 to 60,000 clones, roughly 83% of them seen just once. This specimen consisted of peripheral blood, obtained from a patient treated with radiotherapy plus ipilimumab. The receptors here all came from a human donor with non-small cell lung cancer who had a complete response to radiotherapy plus ipilimumab.

This chain joins TRBV28 and TRBJ2-5; 7 bases are shared with TRBD1. The J call may not be correct, given that the DNA end is closer to TRBJ2-7. The CDR3 covers 15 residues. Germline V lookup: CDR1 MDHEN, CDR2 SYDVKM. CDR3 loop: CASRNHANRGYEQYF. CDR3 coding DNA: TGTGCCAGCAGGAACCATGCAAACAGGGGCTACGAGCAGTACTTC.

J is TRBJ2-1 and V is TRBV4-1; D uncertain. The ends were cut back, 5 bases at V and 10 bases at J, with 21 bases in the middle. Germline V gene sequence: CDR1 MGHRA, CDR2 YSYEKL. The CDR3 extends over 15 amino acids. This chain's CDR3 is CASSFPLGTLREQFF. In nucleotides, the CDR3 is TGCGCCAGCAGCTTCCCCCTCGGTACCCTCAGGGAGCAGTTCTTC.

The chain carries TRBV5-1 and TRBJ1-6, with D hard to call. The CDR3 loop spans 16 amino acids. With 0 bases removed from V and 0 bases from J, the gap between germline ends came to 7 bases. Looked up from germline, CDR1 is SGHRS and CDR2 is YFSETQ. CDR3 protein: CASSLEVSSYNSPLHF. As DNA, the CDR3 is TGCGCCAGCAGCTTGGAAGTGAGCTCCTATAATTCACCCCTCCACTTT.

V and J are TRBV25-1 and TRBJ2-3, with 9 bases identical to TRBD2. The junction had 7 bases not matched to a gene; V was cut back by 0 bases and J by 3 bases. The CDR3 extends over 17 amino acids. Germline V gives CDR1 MGHDK, CDR2 SYGVNS. The DNA of the CDR3 is TGTGCCAGCAGTGAATATGGGGCGGGAGGGCCAACAGATACGCAGTATTTT. Translating it yields CASSEYGAGGPTDTQYF.

The chain is built from TRBV30 and TRBJ1-1; no clear D gene. The V end was cut by 7 bases, the J end by 0 bases, with 12 bases between. Germline V CDR1 and CDR2: GTSNPN, SVGIG (reference sequence). The CDR3 is 13 residues long. The CDR3 sequence is CASTRLMNTEAFF. CDR3 DNA: TGTGCCTCGACACGGTTGATGAACACTGAAGCTTTCTTT.

The V and J genes are TRBV5-4 and TRBJ2-5; 10 bases are shared with TRBD2. The ends lost 7 bases at V and 5 bases at J; junction bases unmatched: 8. Germline-derived CDR1 and CDR2 are SGHNT and YYREEE (reference sequence). The CDR3 is 14 residues long. The CDR3 bases are TGTGCCAGCGGAACCGGGACTAGCGACGAGACCCAGTACTTC. Translation: CASGTGTSDETQYF.

The V and J genes are TRBV28 and TRBJ2-4; D is undetermined. The CDR3 loop spans 16 amino acids. In germline, CDR1 is MDHEN, CDR2 SYDVKM. The V and J ends lost 5 bases and 0 bases respectively, with 14 bases between them. The CDR3 DNA follows: TGTGCCAGCAGTCAAGCCAGCGCCCTAGCCAAAAACATTCAGTACTTC. It translates to CASSQASALAKNIQYF.

CDR3 region: CASSATGLNSPLHF. In DNA form, the CDR3 reads TGTGCCAGCAGTGCGACAGGCCTTAATTCACCCCTCCACTTT. The chain uses TRBV6-5 and TRBJ1-6; weak D call: TRBD1 (6 bases). CDR3 length: 14 amino acids. Trimming pared 5 bases from V and 6 bases from J, leaving 11 bases between. CDR1 and CDR2 (germline): MNHEY, SVGAGI.

This clone is a singleton in its sample. J is TRBJ1-1 and V is TRBV18; TRBD1 matches at 7 bases. The J segment lost 1 base and the V segment lost 5 bases, leaving 10 bases of the junction unmatched. Germline CDR1 is KGHSH and CDR2 is LQKENI. This CDR3 contains 16 residues. The CDR3 region has the DNA TGTGCCAGCTCATCCCTGGGACAGCCATCGAACACTGAAGCTTTCTTT. Translation gives CASSSLGQPSNTEAFF.

This clone was counted between two and nine times. V gene TRBV19 combines with J gene TRBJ1-5, with D possibly matching TRBD1 (5 bases). This CDR3 has 12 residues. Germline V gives CDR1 LNHDA, CDR2 SQIVND (reference sequence). V was clipped by 8 bases and J by 7 bases, with 12 bases between them. The CDR3 here is CASAPGGQPQHF. The CDR3 DNA reads as TGTGCCAGTGCACCCGGGGGACAGCCCCAGCATTTT.